This T cell receptor beta chain emerged from a study of blood T cells in healthy people across ages. Notes on the study in general: Diversity estimates from one million T cells were considered underestimates. Changes seen in expanded clonotypes were possibly confounded by donor CMV status left unknown.

Germline V gene sequence: CDR1 MDHEN, CDR2 SYDVKM. The CDR3 extends over 17 amino acids. V shed 8 bases and J shed 4 bases, with 25 bases lying between them. This clonotype showed up just once. Its target is not known. A second PCR of roughly 6 to 12 cycles used a sample-barcoded 5' primer and a J-beta primer mix. Every molecule of cDNA carried a tag from a template-switch adaptor with 12 random nucleotides. MiXCR, run by TCRdb on the 5' RACE reads, gives a single entry per CDR3 protein. The table records about 570,000 distinct CDR3 sequences, 25% to 30% of them present only once. This sequence was found in a woman between 65 and 79 years old in good health. This chain links TRBV28 with TRBJ2-3, with D tentatively TRBD1 or TRBD2 (7 bases each). The material sequenced was blood. CDR3 loop: CASASPQGGDRPDTQYF. Written as DNA, the CDR3 is TGTGCCAGCGCCTCCCCGCAGGGGGGGGACCGACCAGATACGCAGTATTTT.